This T cell receptor (beta chain) was captured by sequencing in a study of T cells in Graves' hyperthyroidism and ophthalmopathy. The sample holds many counts of this clonotype. Its specificity is unknown. Amplification targeted TCR beta CDR3 regions from RNA transcripts. First-round RT-PCR with HTBI primers amplified the TCR CDR3 region. TCRdb processed the multiplex PCR reads anew with MiXCR; each CDR3 protein has one entry. The repertoire holds a few hundred thousand distinct CDR3 sequences, with about 15% as singletons. The ends lost 2 bases at V and 0 bases at J; junction bases unmatched: 9. The CDR3 is 17 residues long. Per germline, CDR1 SGHTA and CDR2 FQGNSA. A lack of ophthalmopathy progression within 18 months defined stable Graves' hyperthyroidism. Uncontrolled infection, other autoimmune disease, pregnancy or lactation barred patients from enrollment. Diagnostic assessment was based on clinical symptoms, serum thyroxine and TRAb, thyroid ultrasound and orbital computed tomography.

Overall study results and limits: Ophthalmopathy, as predicted by the model, came a median approximately 5.9 months after the prediction.

The receptor was derived from a woman between 25 and 40 years old with Graves' hyperthyroidism. The sequenced sample was blood. V usage is TRBV7-2 and J usage is TRBJ1-1; 7 nucleotides match TRBD1. As DNA, the CDR3 is TGTGCCAGCAGCTTATTAGGGACAGAGGGGATGAACACTGAAGCTTTCTTT. This encodes CASSLLGTEGMNTEAFF.